The 24 T cell receptor beta chains given below trace back to one sample, sequenced in a study of blood T cell repertoires in COVID-19. Profiling relied on immunoSEQ multiplex PCR, and the TCRdb table lists in-frame clones only, not all of them. The data contain 55,000 to 65,000 clones, 87% of them singletons. The source material was peripheral blood. Receptors originate from a human donor with acute or convalescent COVID-19. The donor label of this sample is uncertain.

This chain connects TRBV7-9 to TRBJ1-2; tentatively, D is TRBD1 (5 bases). Germline assignment: CDR1 SEHNR and CDR2 FQNEAQ (reference sequence). The CDR3 contains 14 residues. V dropped 0 bases and J dropped 4 bases, with 9 bases sitting between them. This CDR3 is CASSLAGQLYGYTF. CDR3 coding DNA: TGTGCCAGCAGCTTAGCGGGGCAGCTCTATGGCTACACCTTC.

The chain uses TRBV9 and TRBJ2-1; 14 nucleotides line up with TRBD2. Germline V gene lookup returns CDR1 SGDLS and CDR2 YYNGEE. This CDR3 spans 16 amino acids. Unmatched junction bases numbered 8, after V lost 3 bases and J lost 9 bases. CDR3 coding DNA: TGTGCCAGCAGCGGGTTGACTAGCGGGAGGGGGGTTGAGCAGTTCTTC. Its translation is CASSGLTSGRGVEQFF.

The chain uses TRBV27 and TRBJ2-1; 8 bases match TRBD2. V shed 9 bases and J 4 bases; nucleotides not matched to a gene: 5. Germline lookup yields CDR1 MNHEY and CDR2 SMNVEV (reference sequence). This CDR3 is built from 13 residues. CDR3 in DNA: TGTGCCAGTCGTAGACTAGCGTACAATGAGCAGTTCTTC. It is translated as CASRRLAYNEQFF.

The chain carries TRBV24-1 and TRBJ2-5; D unclear. V gave up 4 bases and J gave up 5 bases, with 16 bases separating them. The germline V gene encodes CDR1 KGHDR and CDR2 SFDVKD. The CDR3 runs to 15 residues. The CDR3 DNA sequence: TGTGCCACCAGTGACCCGTCCCTAGAGAGGGAGACCCAGTACTTC. As protein: CATSDPSLERETQYF.

V and J are TRBV5-1 and TRBJ2-5, with 9 bases matching TRBD2. The CDR3 consists of 16 residues. Looked up from germline, CDR1 is SGHRS and CDR2 is YFSETQ. V shed 0 bases, J shed 2 bases, and the junction held 5 bases outside the gene matches. CDR3 nucleotides: TGCGCCAGCAGCTTGGGGACTAGCGAAGCACAAGAGACCCAGTACTTC. Translation gives CASSLGTSEAQETQYF.

This chain links TRBV20-1 with TRBJ1-4; D is ambiguous. With 7 bases removed from V and 2 bases from J, the gap between germline ends came to 5 bases. Germline CDR1 and CDR2: DFQATT and SNEGSKA (reference sequence). This CDR3 comprises 11 residues. This CDR3 reads CSGATNEKLFF. CDR3 DNA: TGCAGTGGGGCTACTAATGAAAAACTGTTTTTT.

This chain uses TRBV7-9 with TRBJ2-1, with 8 bases that match TRBD2. CDR3 size: 15 residues. V lost 1 base to trimming and J lost 10 bases; unmatched junction nucleotides: 9. Germline V gene data show CDR1 as SEHNR and CDR2 as FQNEAQ (reference sequence). The CDR3 DNA is TGTGCCAGCAGCTTAGATAGTAGCGGGGTCTTGGAGCAGTTCTTC. Protein sequence: CASSLDSSGVLEQFF.

This chain links TRBV7-8 with TRBJ2-3; 8 nucleotides align to TRBD2. CDR3 length: 16 residues. The germline V gene has CDR1 SGHVS and CDR2 FQNEAQ. After removal of 1 base from V and 3 bases from J, the junction contained 6 bases not matched to a gene. CDR3 DNA: TGTGCCAGCAGCTTAGTGACGGGGGGGCCTACAGATACGCAGTATTTT. Its protein is CASSLVTGGPTDTQYF.

This clone showed up just a few times. V and J are TRBV7-2 and TRBJ1-3; D gene uncertain. The CDR3 has 16 residues. V lost 1 base and J 0 bases, leaving 10 bases between the germline ends. Germline V gene data show CDR1 as SGHTA and CDR2 as FQGNSA. The CDR3 sequence: CASSLDGGSSGNTIYF. CDR3 nucleotides: TGTGCCAGCAGCTTAGATGGCGGCAGCTCTGGAAACACCATATATTTT.

The chain recombines TRBV9 with TRBJ2-2; D gene uncertain. Germline-derived CDR1 and CDR2 are SGDLS and YYNGEE. V shed 3 bases and J shed 0 bases, with 9 bases lying between them. This CDR3 region has 15 residues. The CDR3 is CASSARPANTGELFF. CDR3 nucleotide sequence: TGTGCCAGCAGCGCCCGCCCAGCGAACACCGGGGAGCTGTTTTTT.

This rearrangement joins TRBV9 to TRBJ2-7; maybe TRBD1 (6 bases). This CDR3 has 15 amino acids. The germline CDR1 and CDR2 sequences are SGDLS and YYNGEE. Trimming removed 4 bases at V and 7 bases at J, with 21 bases between. CDR3 in amino acids: CASSLTAGDLREQYF. The CDR3 region has the DNA TGTGCCAGCAGCTTAACTGCAGGGGATCTCCGGGAGCAGTACTTC. The whole variable domain, remainder taken from reference TRBV9 and TRBJ2-7, is DSGVTQTPKHLITATGQRVTLRCSPRSGDLSVYWYQQSLDQGLQFLIQYYNGEERAKGNILERFSAQQFPDLHSELNLSSLELGDSALYFCASSLTAGDLREQYFGPGTRLTVT.

The J gene is TRBJ2-3, the V gene TRBV2; D may be TRBD1 (6 bases). Germline values: CDR1 SNHLY, CDR2 FYNNEI. Trimming took off 6 bases at V and 4 bases at J, with 11 bases between the two ends. The CDR3 runs to 13 residues. DNA for the CDR3: TGTGCCAGCAGATTACAGGGAGCAGATACGCAGTATTTT. Its translation is CASRLQGADTQYF.

The sample holds one count of this clone. The CDR3 DNA sequence: TGTGCCAGCGGGGCAGGGGCCACAGATACGCAGTATTTT. Its protein is CASGAGATDTQYF. The chain carries TRBV6-5 and TRBJ2-3, with D perhaps matching TRBD1 (6 bases). The V gene lost 8 bases and the J gene lost 2 bases, with 11 bases spanning the gap. Germline assignment: CDR1 MNHEY and CDR2 SVGAGI. The CDR3 runs to 13 residues.

The chain joins TRBV6-1 to TRBJ2-5; possibly TRBD2 for D (5 bases). This CDR3 comprises 15 residues. With 0 bases removed from V and 2 bases from J, the gap between germline ends came to 10 bases. Germline CDR1 MNHNS, CDR2 SASEGT. The CDR3 spells CASSEAQAEQETQYF. The DNA for the CDR3 is TGTGCCAGCAGTGAAGCGCAAGCGGAACAAGAGACCCAGTACTTC.

The V call is TRBV2, the J call TRBJ2-3, with 7 bases fitting TRBD1. J gave up 2 bases and V 10 bases, and 9 bases lay outside the gene matches. The CDR3 is 14 residues long. Per germline, CDR1 SNHLY and CDR2 FYNNEI. This chain's CDR3 is CATNYRGHTDTQYF. The CDR3 bases are TGTGCCACCAACTACAGGGGCCACACAGATACGCAGTATTTT. The variable domain in full, with the rest retrieved from reference TRBV2 and TRBJ2-3, is EPEVTQTPSHQVTQMGQEVILRCVPISNHLYFYWYRQILGQKVEFLVSFYNNEISEKSEIFDDQFSVERPDGSNFTLKIRSTKLEDSAMYFCATNYRGHTDTQYFGPGTRLTVL.

DNA for the CDR3: TGTGCCAGTACGGGACAGGGTAAGGAGACCCAGTACTTC. It specifies CASTGQGKETQYF. J is TRBJ2-5 and V is TRBV19, with 9 bases that match TRBD1. Germline CDR1 reads LNHDA; CDR2 reads SQIVND (reference sequence). The V gene end was trimmed by 7 bases and the J gene end by 5 bases; junction bases not matched to a gene: 5. The CDR3 covers 13 residues.

The count of this clone is one. Other DNA sequences from this sample encode an identical CDR3 as well. The chain joins TRBV15 to TRBJ1-2; D remains unclear. With 0 bases removed from V and 6 bases from J, the gap between germline ends came to 8 bases. Per the germline V gene, CDR1 is LNHNV and CDR2 is YYDKDF (reference sequence). The CDR3 spans 13 residues. CDR3 residues: CATSREEGDGYTF. DNA of the CDR3: TGTGCCACCAGCAGAGAAGAAGGAGATGGCTACACCTTC.

As regards this clone: Other DNA sequences from this sample encode an identical CDR3 as well. This chain uses TRBV10-3 with TRBJ2-2, with 8 nucleotides matching TRBD2. Trimming at V came to 2 bases and at J to 1 base, leaving 3 bases not matched to a gene. Germline CDR1 and CDR2: ENHRY and SYGVKD. The CDR3 covers 16 residues. The CDR3 loop reads CAISERSGRNTGELFF. CDR3 coding DNA: TGTGCCATCAGTGAGAGGAGCGGGAGGAACACCGGGGAGCTGTTTTTT.

The rearrangement uses TRBV7-2 and TRBJ2-7; 12 bases are a match to TRBD2. Germline V lookup: CDR1 SGHTA, CDR2 FQGNSA. Trimming removed 5 bases from V and 0 bases from J; junction bases left unmatched: 5. CDR3 length: 16 amino acids. CDR3 sequence reads: CASSPGLAGSSYEQYF. CDR3 sequence (DNA): TGTGCCAGCAGCCCCGGACTAGCGGGGAGCTCCTACGAGCAGTACTTC.

This clone was recorded only once. This chain links TRBV3-1 (or the pseudogene TRBV3-2) with TRBJ2-5; 10 nucleotides agree with TRBD2. The J segment lost 4 bases and the V segment lost 4 bases, leaving 12 bases of the junction unmatched. Germline V gene lookup returns CDR1 LGHDT and CDR2 YNNKEL (reference sequence). The CDR3 contains 17 residues. The CDR3 sequence: CASSRTTSGAQGETQYF. CDR3 DNA sequence: TGTGCCAGCAGCCGGACCACTAGCGGGGCCCAGGGAGAGACCCAGTACTTC.

V and J are TRBV28 and TRBJ1-1; weak D call: TRBD1 (5 bases). The CDR3 length is 13 residues. Trimming pared 6 bases from V and 4 bases from J, leaving 12 bases between. Germline CDR1 is MDHEN and CDR2 is SYDVKM. The CDR3 DNA follows: TGTGCCAGCAGGGGTGGCGGGGGCACTGAAGCTTTCTTT. Translating it yields CASRGGGGTEAFF.

This sequence joins TRBV7-3 and TRBJ2-3, with a tentative D call TRBD2 (5 bases). Trimming cost V 2 bases and J 4 bases, with 10 bases left between them. This CDR3 is built from 14 residues. Germline assignment: CDR1 SGHTA and CDR2 FQGTGA. The CDR3 loop reads CASSLSSRADTQYF. The CDR3 DNA is TGTGCCAGCAGCTTATCCTCGAGGGCAGATACGCAGTATTTT.

The chain uses TRBV18 and TRBJ2-5; 7 bases map to TRBD1. The junction had 6 bases not matched to a gene; V was cut back by 8 bases and J by 0 bases. Germline CDR1 KGHSH, CDR2 LQKENI. The length of the CDR3 is 14 residues. The CDR3 protein is CASKIGTDQETQYF. CDR3 nucleotide sequence: TGTGCCAGCAAAATCGGGACAGACCAAGAGACCCAGTACTTC.

CDR3 sequence reads: CASSILSGGADYGYTF. The CDR3 DNA reads as TGTGCCAGCTCGATTCTTTCAGGGGGCGCTGACTATGGCTACACCTTC. The genes are TRBV18 and TRBJ1-2, with 8 bases identical to TRBD1. V lost 6 bases and J lost 3; bases outside the gene matches: 12. CDR3 size: 16 residues. Germline values: CDR1 KGHSH, CDR2 LQKENI.